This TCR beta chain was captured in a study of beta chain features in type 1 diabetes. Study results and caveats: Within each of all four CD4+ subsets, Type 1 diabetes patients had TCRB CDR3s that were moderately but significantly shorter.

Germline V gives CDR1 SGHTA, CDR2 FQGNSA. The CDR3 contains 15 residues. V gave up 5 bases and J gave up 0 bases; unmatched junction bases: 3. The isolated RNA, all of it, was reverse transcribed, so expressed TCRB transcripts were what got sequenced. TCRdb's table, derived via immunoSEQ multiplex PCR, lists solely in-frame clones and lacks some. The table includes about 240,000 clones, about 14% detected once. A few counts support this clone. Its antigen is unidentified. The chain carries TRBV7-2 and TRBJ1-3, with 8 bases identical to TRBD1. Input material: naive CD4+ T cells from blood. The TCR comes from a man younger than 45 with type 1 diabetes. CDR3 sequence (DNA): TGTGCCAGCAGCCGACAGGGGAACTCTGGAAACACCATATATTTT. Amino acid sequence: CASSRQGNSGNTIYF.